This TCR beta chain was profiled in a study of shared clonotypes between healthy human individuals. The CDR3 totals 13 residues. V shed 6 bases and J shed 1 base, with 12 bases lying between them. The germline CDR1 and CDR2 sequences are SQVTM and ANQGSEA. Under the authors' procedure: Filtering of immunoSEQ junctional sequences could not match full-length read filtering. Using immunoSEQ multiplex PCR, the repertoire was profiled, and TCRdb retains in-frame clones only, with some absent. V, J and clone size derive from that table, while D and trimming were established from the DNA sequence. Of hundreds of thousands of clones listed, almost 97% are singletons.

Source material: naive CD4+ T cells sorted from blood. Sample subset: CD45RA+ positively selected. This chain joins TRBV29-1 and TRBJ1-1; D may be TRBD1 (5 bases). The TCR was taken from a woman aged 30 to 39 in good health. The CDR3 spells CSVAETENTEAFF. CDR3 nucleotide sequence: TGCAGCGTCGCTGAGACAGAGAACACTGAAGCTTTCTTT.